The 17 T cell receptor beta chains below were found in one sample sequenced in a study of tumor-infiltrating lymphocytes in primary liver carcinoma (dated by TCRdb to about 2017). Blood RNA was extracted from unsorted whole blood using TRIzol reagent, and germline DNA was obtained with the DNeasy Blood & Tissue kit. The sequencer listed for this sample is Illumina HiSeq 2500. TCRbeta-specific cDNA was reverse-transcribed from roughly 500 ng total RNA using a constant-region primer and ProtoScript II reverse transcriptase. The TCRbeta libraries were prepared through three rounds of nested multiplex PCR following a slightly modified ARM-PCR procedure. The first two PCR rounds used multiplex TRBV1-TRBV30 forward primers with a Cbeta reverse primer, each for approximately 9 cycles. The public reads were reprocessed in TCRdb via fastp at Q25 and MiXCR, keeping in-frame beta chains. A single entry per CDR3 protein holds the most common genes and DNA from its merged rows. The sample data list approximately 330,000 distinct CDR3 sequences, and approximately 65% of these were observed just once. About 6.3% of the sample is taken by the ten largest.

The specimen sequenced was peripheral blood. The receptors stem from a middle-aged man with primary liver carcinoma and hepatitis B virus infection.

The table lists this clonotype with many counts. The genes are TRBV5-6 and TRBJ2-1, with a weak D call TRBD2 (6 bases). CDR3 length: 17 amino acids. The ends were cut back, 1 base at V and 4 bases at J, with 18 bases in the middle. Germline V CDR1 and CDR2: SGHDT, YYEEEE. The CDR3 region is CASSLRGPRGVYNEQFF. The DNA of the CDR3 is TGTGCCAGCAGCTTGCGTGGCCCGCGCGGGGTATACAATGAGCAGTTCTTC.

This clonotype was observed a few times. The genes are TRBV14 and TRBJ1-6; no definite D call. V lost 7 bases and J lost 9, with 4 bases in between. This CDR3 contains 10 residues. CDR1 and CDR2 from the germline V gene are SGHDN and FVKESK. Here the CDR3 reads CASMGSPLHF. CDR3 DNA: TGTGCCAGCATGGGTTCACCCCTCCACTTT.

The chain recombines TRBV12-3 or TRBV12-4 with TRBJ1-2; no clear D gene. Between the trimmed V and J ends, which lost 3 bases and 6 bases, there was a span of 8 bases. The CDR3 has 12 amino acids. The CDR3 sequence: CASSLIGDGYTF. CDR3 nucleotides: TGTGCCAGCAGTTTGATAGGTGATGGCTACACCTTC.

On this clonotype: A read error may account for a junction end that differs from germline. This chain links TRBV7-8 with TRBJ1-2; 8 bases fit TRBD1. From germline, CDR1 is SGHVS and CDR2 FQNEAQ. The CDR3 sequence is 15 residues long. The CDR3 sequence is CASSLIPQGAYGCTF. Written as DNA, the CDR3 is TGTGCCAGCAGCTTAATTCCGCAGGGGGCCTATGGCTGCACCTTC.

With regard to this clonotype: This may stem from a read error, because a much larger clone lies one nucleotide away. The chain uses TRBV4-1 and TRBJ2-7, with no clear D. V was cut by 5 bases and J by 5 bases, with 16 bases left in between. The CDR3 consists of 14 residues. Germline loops: CDR1 MGHRA, CDR2 YSYEKL. The DNA for the CDR3 is TGCGCCAGCAGCGAGGCGGTAGGGATCCACGAGCAGTACTTC. It is translated as CASSEAVGIHEQYF.

CDR3 nucleotide sequence: TGTGCCAGCAGCTTGGAAGCAGGAGCAGAGACCCAGTACTTC. Its translation is CASSLEAGAETQYF. The chain links TRBV5-5 to TRBJ2-5; D call uncertain. CDR3 length: 14 amino acids. V lost 0 bases and J lost 4, with 10 bases in between. Germline CDR1 is SGHKS and CDR2 is YYEKEE (reference sequence).

The table lists this clonotype with a count of one. A much larger clone lies a single base off, so this may be a read error. The CDR3 DNA reads as TGTGCCAGCAGCATTGGTATTACTCGGTACCAAGAGACCCAGTACTTC. This translates into CASSIGITRYQETQYF. The rearrangement uses TRBV7-9 and TRBJ2-5; no firm D call. V shed 5 bases and J shed 0 bases, with 16 bases lying between them. This CDR3 is 16 amino acids long. The germline gives CDR1 SEHNR, CDR2 FQNEAQ (reference sequence).

This clonotype was counted a few times. Just one base apart from a much larger clone, this may be a read error. The CDR3 DNA reads as TGTGCCAGCAGTGAAGGGCCCTTAGATACGCAGTATTTT. Amino acids: CASSEGPLDTQYF. This rearrangement joins TRBV6-1 to TRBJ2-3; D gene uncertain. Germline V gives CDR1 MNHNS, CDR2 SASEGT. V gave up 1 base and J gave up 5 bases, with 7 bases separating them. This CDR3 region has 13 residues.

This clonotype was counted once. The chain joins TRBV19 to TRBJ2-3, with D tentatively TRBD1 (5 bases). The CDR3 contains 15 residues. Per the germline V gene, CDR1 is LNHDA and CDR2 is SQIVND (reference sequence). Trimming removed 5 bases from V and 1 base from J, with 13 bases in between. Written as DNA, the CDR3 is TGTGCCAGTAGTCCCGGCCGGACACGCACAGATACGCAGTATTTT. This translates into CASSPGRTRTDTQYF.

This clonotype was counted many times. The J gene is TRBJ1-1, the V gene TRBV10-3, with D possibly matching TRBD1 (5 bases). CDR1 and CDR2 from the germline V gene are ENHRY and SYGVKD. The CDR3 spans 12 residues. Trimming removed 6 bases from V and 5 bases from J, with 10 bases in between. The CDR3 reads CAISIEGTEAFF. In nucleotides, the CDR3 is TGTGCCATCAGCATAGAGGGGACTGAAGCTTTCTTT.

The table lists this clonotype with many counts. The chain carries TRBV10-3 and TRBJ2-5, with 12 bases aligning to TRBD2. This CDR3 is built from 16 residues. The V gene end was trimmed by 6 bases and the J gene end by 2 bases; junction bases not matched to a gene: 7. Germline CDR1 and CDR2: ENHRY and SYGVKD. This CDR3 reads CAIRGGGLAGQETQYF. DNA of the CDR3: TGTGCCATCAGAGGCGGAGGACTAGCGGGGCAAGAGACCCAGTACTTC.

This clonotype occurred once. This may stem from a read error, because a much larger clone lies one nucleotide away. The chain employs TRBV5-6 and TRBJ1-2; D gene ambiguous. CDR3 length equals 13 residues. CDR1 and CDR2 (germline): SGHDT, YYEEEE. The V end was cut by 10 bases, the J end by 2 bases, with 15 bases between. This CDR3 is CACREHENYGYTF. The CDR3 DNA reads TGTGCCTGTAGAGAACACGAGAACTATGGCTACACCTTC.

Details on this clonotype: It may be a read error: a sequence one base away is much more abundant. V usage is TRBV6-2 or TRBV6-3 and J usage is TRBJ2-2, with 14 bases lining up with TRBD2. The CDR3 sequence is 14 residues long. V lost 8 bases, J lost 9 bases, and 5 bases stayed unmatched. Germline lookup yields CDR1 MNHEY and CDR2 SVGEGT. The chain's CDR3 is CASGGLAGAWELFF. CDR3 sequence (DNA): TGTGCCAGCGGGGGACTAGCGGGGGCCTGGGAGCTGTTTTTT.

For this clonotype: This may arise from a read error, as a much more abundant clone is one base away. V gene TRBV12-3 or TRBV12-4 combines with J gene TRBJ1-4; 7 nucleotides agree with TRBD1. The CDR3 consists of 14 residues. This CDR3 is CASSRTGDYEKPFF. The CDR3 DNA sequence: TGTGCCAGCAGTCGTACAGGGGATTATGAAAAACCGTTTTTT.

This chain uses TRBV10-2 with TRBJ1-2; TRBD1 aligns across 7 bases. Germline V CDR1 and CDR2: WSHSY, SAAADI. V gave up 7 bases and J gave up 5 bases; unmatched junction bases: 7. CDR3 length: 13 residues. CDR3 sequence: CASTADRPYGYTF. CDR3 nucleotide sequence: TGCGCCAGCACTGCGGACAGGCCTTATGGCTACACCTTC.

This clonotype is a singleton in its sample. This could be a read error, since a much larger clone is one nucleotide away. CDR3 nucleotide sequence: TGTGCCAGCAGTCTGGGGGCGGCTGGGGCCGACGTCCTGACTTTC. This gives the protein CASSLGAAGADVLTF. The chain uses TRBV6-2 or TRBV6-3 and TRBJ2-6; D might be TRBD1 (6 bases). CDR1 MNHEY and CDR2 SVGEGT come from the germline V gene. CDR3 length: 15 amino acids.

Worth noting for this clonotype: A much larger clone sits a single nucleotide away, making a read error possible. The chain recombines TRBV4-2 with TRBJ2-2; D perhaps matches TRBD2 (6 bases). Between the trimmed V and J ends, which lost 6 bases and 0 bases, there was a span of 8 bases. The length of the CDR3 is 14 residues. CDR1 LGHNA and CDR2 YNFKEQ come from the germline V gene. The CDR3 nucleotides are TGTGCCAGCAGTCGGGACTCGAACACCGGGGAGCTGTTTTTT. Its protein is CASSRDSNTGELFF.